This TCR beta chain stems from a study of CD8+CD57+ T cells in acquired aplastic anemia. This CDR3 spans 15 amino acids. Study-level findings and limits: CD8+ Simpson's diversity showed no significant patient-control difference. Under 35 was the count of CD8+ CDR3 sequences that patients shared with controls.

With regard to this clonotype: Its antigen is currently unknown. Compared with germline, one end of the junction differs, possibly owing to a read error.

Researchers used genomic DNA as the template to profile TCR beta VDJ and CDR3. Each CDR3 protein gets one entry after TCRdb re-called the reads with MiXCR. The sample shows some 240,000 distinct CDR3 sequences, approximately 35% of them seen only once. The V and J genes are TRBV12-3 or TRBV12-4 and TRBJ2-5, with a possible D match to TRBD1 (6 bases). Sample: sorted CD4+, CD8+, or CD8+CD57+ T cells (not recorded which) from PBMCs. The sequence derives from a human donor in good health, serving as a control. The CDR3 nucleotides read TGTGCCACCAGTGATTCATCGACAGGCCAAGAGACCCAGTACTTC. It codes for CATSDSSTGQETQYF.